Shown below are 12 T cell receptor beta chains from a single sample sequenced in a study of blood T cells in healthy people across ages. Primed by a sample-barcoded 5' primer and a J-beta primer mix, a second PCR proceeded for 7 to 11 cycles. TCRdb redid the calling of the 5' RACE reads with MiXCR, one entry per CDR3 protein. The sample has 630,000 or so distinct CDR3 sequences; approximately 31% are singletons. What was sequenced was blood. The receptors originated from a woman aged 80 or older in good health.

This clonotype was detected ten times or more. The chain recombines TRBV7-9 with TRBJ1-5, with D maybe TRBD1 (5 bases). From germline, CDR1 is SEHNR and CDR2 FQNEAQ (reference sequence). The CDR3 has 14 amino acids. Trimming took off 0 bases at V and 2 bases at J, with 5 bases between the two ends. The CDR3 DNA is TGTGCCAGCAGCTTAGCCAGGGGCAATCAGCCCCAGCATTTT. As protein: CASSLARGNQPQHF.

Of note for this clonotype: Given a much more abundant clone one base away, this may be a read error. The gene calls are TRBV27 and TRBJ1-6; TRBD1 might be the D (5 bases). The CDR3 spans 14 residues. Trimming removed 2 bases from V and 6 bases from J, with 8 bases in between. Germline V gives CDR1 MNHEY, CDR2 SMNVEV (reference sequence). This CDR3 reads CASSLRGSNSPLHF. The CDR3 nucleotides read TGTGCCAGCAGTTTACGGGGCAGTAATTCACCCCTCCACTTT.

This clonotype showed up just once. The genes are TRBV7-6 and TRBJ2-5; a possible D gene is TRBD1 (5 bases). Germline CDR1 reads SGHVS; CDR2 reads FNYEAQ. Trimming shortened V by 1 base and J by 2 bases, and 11 bases separated the two germline ends. This CDR3 is built from 15 residues. CDR3 residues: CASSLGGLTQETQYF. The CDR3 bases are TGTGCCAGCAGCTTAGGGGGCTTGACTCAAGAGACCCAGTACTTC.

This clonotype appeared a few times. One base away lies a much larger clone, so this may be a sequencing read error. The CDR3, as DNA: TGTGCCAGCAGCCCCGGGACTAGCTATTCAGATGCGCAGTATTTT. Its protein is CASSPGTSYSDAQYF. The chain couples TRBV5-4 to TRBJ2-3; 9 bases are a match to TRBD2. Per germline, CDR1 SGHNT and CDR2 YYREEE (reference sequence). The CDR3 covers 15 residues.

The table lists this clonotype with a few counts. The rearrangement uses TRBV14 and TRBJ1-2, with TRBD1 matching 7 bases. This CDR3 is 15 amino acids long. The V and J ends lost 3 bases and 4 bases, in that order; junction bases with no gene match: 8. Germline-derived CDR1 and CDR2 are SGHDN and FVKESK. The CDR3 nucleotides are TGTGCCAGCAGCCAGCCGGGACAGCCCGTCTATGGCTACACCTTC. Encoded protein: CASSQPGQPVYGYTF.

A remark on this clonotype: A much larger clone lies one base from this, so it may be a read error. The chain joins TRBV5-1 to TRBJ2-1; 7 bases are a match to TRBD2. The J call may be mistaken, given a closer DNA end match to TRBJ2-7. The CDR3 length is 14 residues. The germline V gene encodes CDR1 SGHRS and CDR2 YFSETQ. The CDR3 DNA sequence: TGCGCCAGCAGCCCCGGGACTACTTACAATGAGCAGTACTTC. Its protein product is CASSPGTTYNEQYF.

This clonotype has a handful of counts. This may be a read error: a much more frequent sequence differs by one nucleotide. The genes are TRBV20-1 and TRBJ2-1; either TRBD1 or TRBD2 may fit D (6 bases each). There are 15 residues in the CDR3. Germline V gene sequence: CDR1 DFQATT, CDR2 SNEGSKA (reference sequence). CDR3 in DNA: TGCAGTGCTCGTAGAGGGGGGAGCTCCTACAATGGGCAGTTCTTC. This gives the protein CSARRGGSSYNGQFF.

This chain joins TRBV3-1 and TRBJ1-2, with D unresolved. Trimming stripped 0 bases from V and 0 bases from J, with 11 bases between. The CDR3 contains 16 residues. Germline CDR1 and CDR2: LGHDT and YNNKEL (reference sequence). The CDR3 coding sequence is TGTGCCAGCAGCCAAGATCTTGTGGGGACTAACTATGGCTACACCTTC. Its protein is CASSQDLVGTNYGYTF.

The gene calls are TRBV20-1 and TRBJ2-3, with a weak D call TRBD2 (5 bases). This CDR3 contains 16 residues. V was trimmed by 0 bases and J by 0 bases, leaving 13 bases between them. Germline lookup yields CDR1 DFQATT and CDR2 SNEGSKA (reference sequence). CDR3 DNA: TGCAGTGCTAGAGATCGTACTAGTCCTAGCACAGATACGCAGTATTTT. It specifies CSARDRTSPSTDTQYF.

This clonotype has just a few counts. The chain has TRBV20-1 and TRBJ1-1, with D possibly TRBD1 on 5 matching bases. CDR3 length: 14 amino acids. Germline loops: CDR1 DFQATT, CDR2 SNEGSKA (reference sequence). Trimming took 3 bases from V and 0 from J, leaving 11 bases between them. In DNA form, the CDR3 reads TGCAGTGCTAGGAGAGGGGTCTTGAACACTGAAGCTTTCTTT. Translating it yields CSARRGVLNTEAFF.

This clonotype was seen ten or more times. The rearrangement uses TRBV6-5 and TRBJ2-3; 8 nucleotides agree with TRBD2. Looked up from germline, CDR1 is MNHEY and CDR2 is SVGAGI. Unmatched junction bases numbered 9, after V lost 5 bases and J lost 2 bases. This CDR3 spans 16 amino acids. CDR3 sequence: CASSPSGGRLTDTQYF. The CDR3 DNA reads as TGTGCCAGCAGTCCCAGCGGGGGCCGACTCACAGATACGCAGTATTTT.

Many counts were recorded for this clonotype. The V call is TRBV7-2, the J call TRBJ2-3; D possibly matches TRBD1 or TRBD2 (5 bases each). CDR1 SGHTA and CDR2 FQGNSA come from the germline V gene. The CDR3 length is 13 residues. Trimming left V 1 base short and J 6 bases short, with 8 bases between. DNA of the CDR3: TGTGCCAGCAGCTTAGGGGGGATGGATACGCAGTATTTT. This gives the protein CASSLGGMDTQYF. Complete variable domain (other parts from reference TRBV7-2 and TRBJ2-3): GAGVSQSPSNKVTEKGKDVELRCDPISGHTALYWYRQSLGQGLEFLIYFQGNSAPDKSGLPSDRFSAERTGGSVSTLTIQRTQQEDSAVYLCASSLGGMDTQYFGPGTRLTVL.